Listed below are T cell receptor beta chains from one sample, sequenced in a study of IL-32 and malignant T cell survival in cutaneous lymphoma. Sequencing used immunoSEQ multiplex PCR; TCRdb keeps in-frame clones, though not all of them. The profile shows more than 850 clones, approximately 84% of them singletons. Source: blood, taken on day 0. All receptors derive from a human donor with cutaneous T cell lymphoma. The CDR3 runs from the conserved cysteine through the conserved F or W. Each record gives: CDR3 length, V gene, J gene, clone size, D gene, CDR3 protein, CDR3 DNA. The D gene is left open where the match is weak. Size is omitted from some rows. Given values are once, few, many or a class for expanded clones.

cdr3_length: 11
v_call: TRBV6-1
j_call: TRBJ2-1
clone_size: .
d_call: .
cdr3_aa: CASSEGREQFF
cdr3_nt: TGTGCCAGCAGTGAAGGCAGGGAGCAGTTCTTC

cdr3_length: 15
v_call: TRBV19
j_call: TRBJ2-5
clone_size: .
d_call: TRBD1
cdr3_aa: CASSTEQGPGETQYF
cdr3_nt: TGTGCCAGTAGTACTGAACAGGGGCCGGGGGAGACCCAGTACTTC

cdr3_length: 15
v_call: TRBV18
j_call: TRBJ2-6
clone_size: once
d_call: .
cdr3_aa: CASSPETSGANVLTF
cdr3_nt: TGTGCCAGCTCACCAGAAACCTCTGGGGCCAACGTCCTGACTTTC

cdr3_length: 16
v_call: TRBV4-1
j_call: TRBJ2-7
clone_size: .
d_call: TRBD1
cdr3_aa: CASSQGGTGSVSEQYF
cdr3_nt: TGCGCCAGCAGCCAAGGTGGGACAGGGTCAGTCTCCGAGCAGTACTTC

cdr3_length: 18
v_call: TRBV25-1
j_call: TRBJ1-2
clone_size: .
d_call: TRBD1
cdr3_aa: CASSDGQHDREVYYGYTF
cdr3_nt: TGTGCCAGCAGTGATGGACAGCATGACAGGGAAGTGTACTATGGCTACACCTTC

cdr3_length: 13
v_call: TRBV14
j_call: TRBJ1-1
clone_size: .
d_call: TRBD1
cdr3_aa: CASSRQGGTEAFF
cdr3_nt: TGTGCCAGCAGCCGACAGGGGGGTACTGAAGCTTTCTTT

cdr3_length: 13
v_call: TRBV18
j_call: TRBJ2-7
clone_size: .
d_call: .
cdr3_aa: CASSQGRLNEQYF
cdr3_nt: TGTGCCAGCTCCCAAGGGCGCCTAAACGAGCAGTACTTC

cdr3_length: 15
v_call: TRBV7-2
j_call: TRBJ2-2
clone_size: .
d_call: .
cdr3_aa: CASTPSPMNTGELFF
cdr3_nt: TGTGCCAGCACCCCAAGTCCCATGAACACCGGGGAGCTGTTTTTT

cdr3_length: 14
v_call: TRBV6-5
j_call: TRBJ1-3
clone_size: .
d_call: .
cdr3_aa: CASSRPGSGNTIYF
cdr3_nt: TGTGCCAGCAGTCGACCTGGGTCTGGAAACACCATATATTTT

cdr3_length: 13
v_call: TRBV6-5
j_call: TRBJ2-7
clone_size: .
d_call: .
cdr3_aa: CPRWDIRSYEQYF
cdr3_nt: TGCCCCAGATGGGACATTAGATCCTACGAGCAGTACTTC

cdr3_length: 15
v_call: TRBV5-4
j_call: TRBJ2-3
clone_size: .
d_call: .
cdr3_aa: CASSHDGRPTDTQYF
cdr3_nt: TGTGCCAGCAGTCACGACGGACGGCCCACAGATACGCAGTATTTT

cdr3_length: 13
v_call: TRBV7-2
j_call: TRBJ1-1
clone_size: once
d_call: .
cdr3_aa: CASSLEGGTEAFF
cdr3_nt: TGTGCCAGCAGCTTAGAAGGGGGCACTGAAGCTTTCTTT

cdr3_length: 16
v_call: TRBV5-1
j_call: TRBJ1-1
clone_size: .
d_call: .
cdr3_aa: CASSLVQGRMNTEAFF
cdr3_nt: TGCGCCAGCAGCTTGGTACAGGGCAGAATGAACACTGAAGCTTTCTTT

cdr3_length: 17
v_call: TRBV28
j_call: TRBJ2-7
clone_size: .
d_call: TRBD2
cdr3_aa: CATGSQRGFTGSYEQYF
cdr3_nt: TGTGCCACTGGGTCCCAGCGGGGGTTCACGGGCTCCTACGAGCAGTACTTC

cdr3_length: 14
v_call: TRBV7-3
j_call: TRBJ1-4
clone_size: .
d_call: .
cdr3_aa: CASSPTATNEKLFF
cdr3_nt: TGTGCCAGCAGCCCGACCGCAACTAATGAAAAACTGTTTTTT

cdr3_length: 15
v_call: TRBV7-9
j_call: TRBJ2-7
clone_size: .
d_call: TRBD2
cdr3_aa: CASSLGGHGGYEQYF
cdr3_nt: TGTGCCAGCAGCTTAGGTGGGCACGGGGGGTACGAGCAGTACTTC

cdr3_length: 15
v_call: TRBV6-5
j_call: TRBJ2-3
clone_size: .
d_call: TRBD2
cdr3_aa: CASSYSGGRLNTQYF
cdr3_nt: TGTGCCAGCAGTTACAGCGGGGGGCGACTGAATACGCAGTATTTT

cdr3_length: 14
v_call: TRBV6-1
j_call: TRBJ1-2
clone_size: .
d_call: TRBD1
cdr3_aa: CASTLGGQGHGYTF
cdr3_nt: TGTGCCAGCACCCTAGGGGGACAGGGTCATGGCTACACCTTC

cdr3_length: 18
v_call: TRBV2
j_call: TRBJ2-3
clone_size: .
d_call: .
cdr3_aa: CASSPPRGGGSGTDTQYF
cdr3_nt: TGTGCCAGCAGCCCTCCTCGTGGCGGGGGCTCAGGCACAGATACGCAGTATTTT

cdr3_length: 13
v_call: TRBV29-1
j_call: TRBJ1-4
clone_size: .
d_call: TRBD1
cdr3_aa: CSVSGQGREKLFF
cdr3_nt: TGCAGCGTTTCGGGACAGGGAAGAGAAAAACTGTTTTTT

cdr3_length: 16
v_call: TRBV27
j_call: TRBJ2-7
clone_size: .
d_call: TRBD2
cdr3_aa: CASSFGGNSGGYEQYF
cdr3_nt: TGTGCCAGCAGTTTCGGGGGAAATAGCGGGGGCTACGAGCAGTACTTC

cdr3_length: 15
v_call: TRBV5-8
j_call: TRBJ1-3
clone_size: .
d_call: .
cdr3_aa: CASSFRTRSGNTIYF
cdr3_nt: TGTGCCAGCAGCTTTAGGACACGCTCTGGAAACACCATATATTTT

cdr3_length: 13
v_call: TRBV4-3
j_call: TRBJ1-1
clone_size: .
d_call: .
cdr3_aa: CASSQENRGKAFF
cdr3_nt: TGCGCCAGCAGCCAAGAAAATAGGGGTAAAGCTTTCTTT

cdr3_length: 13
v_call: TRBV5-1
j_call: TRBJ2-3
clone_size: .
d_call: .
cdr3_aa: CASSPRLPDTQYF
cdr3_nt: TGCGCCAGCAGCCCCCGACTCCCAGATACGCAGTATTTT

cdr3_length: 16
v_call: TRBV18
j_call: TRBJ2-1
clone_size: few
d_call: .
cdr3_aa: CASSPMGGGGYNEQFF
cdr3_nt: TGTGCCAGCTCCCCGATGGGAGGGGGCGGATACAATGAGCAGTTCTTC

cdr3_length: 13
v_call: TRBV19
j_call: TRBJ2-3
clone_size: once
d_call: TRBD1
cdr3_aa: CATRDRATDTQYF
cdr3_nt: TGTGCCACCCGGGACAGGGCCACAGATACGCAGTATTTT

cdr3_length: 12
v_call: TRBV10-3
j_call: TRBJ2-1
clone_size: .
d_call: TRBD1
cdr3_aa: CAAGTEYNEQFF
cdr3_nt: TGTGCCGCCGGGACAGAATACAATGAGCAGTTCTTC

cdr3_length: 12
v_call: TRBV19
j_call: TRBJ1-2
clone_size: few
d_call: .
cdr3_aa: CASSPSAHGYTF
cdr3_nt: TGTGCCAGTAGTCCCTCGGCTCACGGCTACACCTTC

cdr3_length: 15
v_call: TRBV30
j_call: TRBJ2-1
clone_size: .
d_call: .
cdr3_aa: CAWRDTGRGMIEQFF
cdr3_nt: TGTGCCTGGAGAGATACGGGGCGGGGTATGATTGAGCAGTTCTTC

cdr3_length: 16
v_call: TRBV6-1
j_call: TRBJ1-2
clone_size: few
d_call: .
cdr3_aa: CASSEGQTGRYGGYTF
cdr3_nt: TGTGCCAGCAGTGAAGGACAAACAGGGCGATATGGTGGCTACACCTTC

cdr3_length: 17
v_call: TRBV5-1
j_call: TRBJ2-7
clone_size: .
d_call: TRBD1
cdr3_aa: CASSLRGQGVNSYEQYF
cdr3_nt: TGCGCCAGCAGCTTGAGGGGGCAGGGGGTGAACTCCTACGAGCAGTACTTC

cdr3_length: 14
v_call: TRBV6-5
j_call: TRBJ1-2
clone_size: .
d_call: TRBD1
cdr3_aa: CASRRTGPPEGYTF
cdr3_nt: TGTGCCAGCAGGAGGACAGGCCCTCCCGAGGGCTACACCTTC

cdr3_length: 14
v_call: TRBV11-1
j_call: TRBJ1-4
clone_size: .
d_call: .
cdr3_aa: CASSPTATNEKLFF
cdr3_nt: TGTGCCAGCAGCCCGACCGCAACTAATGAAAAACTGTTTTTT

cdr3_length: 14
v_call: TRBV27
j_call: TRBJ2-1
clone_size: .
d_call: TRBD1
cdr3_aa: CASSYRGTYNEQFF
cdr3_nt: TGTGCCAGCAGTTACAGGGGGACCTACAATGAGCAGTTCTTC

cdr3_length: 13
v_call: TRBV19
j_call: TRBJ1-4
clone_size: .
d_call: .
cdr3_aa: CASSRGPSGELFF
cdr3_nt: TGTGCCAGTAGTAGGGGGCCTAGCGGAGAACTGTTTTTT

cdr3_length: 12
v_call: TRBV4-1
j_call: TRBJ2-3
clone_size: .
d_call: .
cdr3_aa: CASSQVPDTQYF
cdr3_nt: TGCGCCAGCAGCCAAGTCCCAGATACGCAGTATTTT

cdr3_length: 14
v_call: TRBV19
j_call: TRBJ1-1
clone_size: .
d_call: TRBD1
cdr3_aa: CASSIWTGDAEAFF
cdr3_nt: TGTGCCAGTAGTATTTGGACAGGGGACGCTGAAGCTTTCTTT

cdr3_length: 21
v_call: TRBV4-2
j_call: TRBJ2-1
clone_size: .
d_call: TRBD2
cdr3_aa: CASSQDQTSGGLSRGYNEQFF
cdr3_nt: TGTGCCAGCAGCCAAGATCAGACTAGCGGGGGCCTCTCGCGGGGCTACAATGAGCAGTTCTTC

cdr3_length: 14
v_call: TRBV6-5
j_call: TRBJ2-1
clone_size: .
d_call: TRBD1
cdr3_aa: CASSKDYRGNEQFF
cdr3_nt: TGTGCCAGCAGTAAAGACTACAGGGGCAATGAGCAGTTCTTC

cdr3_length: 14
v_call: TRBV10-3
j_call: TRBJ2-3
clone_size: .
d_call: .
cdr3_aa: CAITPDSKSDTQYF
cdr3_nt: TGTGCCATCACTCCGGACAGTAAGTCAGATACGCAGTATTTT

cdr3_length: 14
v_call: TRBV5-8
j_call: TRBJ1-1
clone_size: few
d_call: TRBD1
cdr3_aa: CASSLRGQGAEAFF
cdr3_nt: TGTGCCAGCAGCTTAAGGGGGCAGGGGGCTGAAGCTTTCTTT

cdr3_length: 16
v_call: TRBV4-1
j_call: TRBJ2-7
clone_size: .
d_call: .
cdr3_aa: CASSPGGGTVTYEQYF
cdr3_nt: TGCGCCAGCAGCCCGGGAGGCGGGACAGTTACCTACGAGCAGTACTTC

cdr3_length: 13
v_call: TRBV6-1
j_call: TRBJ1-1
clone_size: once
d_call: .
cdr3_aa: CASRRAMNTEAFF
cdr3_nt: TGTGCCAGCAGAAGGGCTATGAACACTGAAGCTTTCTTT

cdr3_length: 16
v_call: TRBV19
j_call: TRBJ2-1
clone_size: .
d_call: TRBD2
cdr3_aa: CASTLTPNGGGNEQFF
cdr3_nt: TGTGCCAGTACCCTAACCCCTAATGGGGGGGGAAATGAGCAGTTCTTC

cdr3_length: 14
v_call: TRBV7-7
j_call: TRBJ2-2
clone_size: .
d_call: .
cdr3_aa: CASSSGQIDGELFF
cdr3_nt: TGTGCCAGCAGTTCCGGACAGATCGACGGGGAGCTGTTTTTT

cdr3_length: 12
v_call: TRBV19
j_call: TRBJ2-3
clone_size: .
d_call: .
cdr3_aa: CASSPSRDTQYF
cdr3_nt: TGTGCCAGTAGTCCCTCTAGAGATACGCAGTATTTT

cdr3_length: 13
v_call: TRBV28
j_call: TRBJ2-3
clone_size: few
d_call: .
cdr3_aa: CASSLFRGDTQYF
cdr3_nt: TGTGCCAGCAGTTTATTTCGGGGAGATACGCAGTATTTT

cdr3_length: 16
v_call: TRBV19
j_call: TRBJ1-1
clone_size: .
d_call: .
cdr3_aa: CASRTFVLQSNTEAFF
cdr3_nt: TGTGCCAGTAGGACGTTTGTTTTACAGTCCAACACTGAAGCTTTCTTT

cdr3_length: 16
v_call: TRBV16
j_call: TRBJ2-2
clone_size: few
d_call: TRBD1
cdr3_aa: CASSTPGQGKTGELFF
cdr3_nt: TGTGCCAGCAGCACACCGGGACAGGGAAAAACCGGGGAGCTGTTTTTT

cdr3_length: 16
v_call: TRBV5-6
j_call: TRBJ1-1
clone_size: .
d_call: .
cdr3_aa: CASSLESRPLNTEAFF
cdr3_nt: TGTGCCAGCAGCTTGGAGTCACGACCCCTGAACACTGAAGCTTTCTTT

cdr3_length: 16
v_call: TRBV6-1
j_call: TRBJ2-1
clone_size: .
d_call: .
cdr3_aa: CASSEPGLSSYNEQFF
cdr3_nt: TGTGCCAGCAGTGAACCGGGACTCAGCTCCTACAATGAGCAGTTCTTC

cdr3_length: 14
v_call: TRBV30
j_call: TRBJ2-7
clone_size: .
d_call: .
cdr3_aa: CAWSVGGEVHEQYF
cdr3_nt: TGTGCCTGGAGCGTCGGCGGAGAGGTCCACGAGCAGTACTTC

cdr3_length: 14
v_call: TRBV7-8
j_call: TRBJ1-2
clone_size: once
d_call: .
cdr3_aa: CASSADEGYSGYTF
cdr3_nt: TGTGCCAGCAGCGCCGATGAAGGGTATAGCGGCTACACCTTC

cdr3_length: 16
v_call: TRBV4-1
j_call: TRBJ2-2
clone_size: .
d_call: TRBD2
cdr3_aa: CASSQGSGDNTGELFF
cdr3_nt: TGCGCCAGCAGCCAAGGTAGCGGGGACAACACCGGGGAGCTGTTTTTT